This T cell receptor beta chain was found in a study of PD-L1 blockade in urothelial cancer. Overall study context: Atezolizumab was started by patients at some point between 2014 and 2015 at 1,200 mg intravenously every 3 weeks. Reported median T cell count for blood samples was 110,000 to 150,000.

Individual patients had between 1 and 8 samples, taken pretreatment and on-treatment. Deletions cut 0 bases from V and 10 bases from J, with 13 bases between. This CDR3 comprises 14 residues. Germline loops: CDR1 WSHSY, CDR2 SAAADI. Assay used: immunoSEQ multiplex PCR; TCRdb lists only in-frame clones, some missing. Here the sample spans approximately 58,000 clones, around 79% being singletons. The source material was PBMCs, sampled around atezolizumab (anti-PD-L1) treatment. The chain couples TRBV10-2 to TRBJ2-1; possible D gene TRBD1, 6 bases. The sequence came from an older man with urothelial cancer. CDR3 loop: CASSESRFGQEQFF. The CDR3 region has the DNA TGCGCCAGCAGTGAGTCGAGGTTTGGACAGGAGCAGTTCTTC.